Presented here are 21 T cell receptor beta chains from one specimen sequenced in a study of T cells in tuberculosis (dated by TCRdb to the late 2010s). The library was made by the immunoSEQ multiplex PCR assay. TCRdb obtained this table from immuneACCESS and retained in-frame rearrangements with V and J assigned. These tables miss some clones; where compared with another copy, unresolved V genes account for less than half of the shortfall, and the remainder is unexplained. Present in this sample are around 30,000 clones, more than 80% of which were seen just once. The ten largest make up 4.9% of the sample. The material sequenced was PBMCs. All receptors come from a donor between 5 and 29 years old with latent tuberculosis or without tuberculosis infection.

Regarding this clone: The identical CDR3 is also encoded by other nucleotide sequences in the sample. The CDR3 here is CASSPGQGNTIYF. The CDR3 DNA is TGTGCCAGCAGCCCGGGACAGGGGAACACCATATATTTT. The genes are TRBV7-2 and TRBJ1-3; 10 nucleotides agree with TRBD1. V trimming: 5 bases; J trimming: 7 bases; junction bases outside the gene matches: 2. Germline CDR1 is SGHTA and CDR2 is FQGNSA. The CDR3 spans 13 residues.

The rearrangement joins TRBV7-2 to TRBJ2-5; 13 bases align to TRBD2. The CDR3 contains 16 residues. CDR1 is SGHTA and CDR2 is FQGNSA in the germline V gene. The V gene end was trimmed by 7 bases and the J gene end by 13 bases; junction bases not matched to a gene: 18. The CDR3 spells CASTRSSPLAGGPSYF. CDR3 nucleotide sequence: TGTGCCAGCACCCGTTCATCCCCACTAGCGGGAGGGCCATCGTACTTC. The variable domain in full, with the rest retrieved from reference TRBV7-2 and TRBJ2-5, is GAGVSQSPSNKVTEKGKDVELRCDPISGHTALYWYRQSLGQGLEFLIYFQGNSAPDKSGLPSDRFSAERTGGSVSTLTIQRTQQEDSAVYLCASTRSSPLAGGPSYFGPGTRLLVL.

The J gene is TRBJ2-7, the V gene TRBV2; 8 positions match TRBD1. With V trimmed by 6 bases and J by 2 bases, 12 bases remained unmatched. This CDR3 is built from 16 residues. Germline V gene sequence: CDR1 SNHLY, CDR2 FYNNEI. The CDR3 sequence is CASSLLPGQEAYEQYF. The CDR3 DNA follows: TGTGCCAGCAGCTTATTACCGGGACAGGAGGCCTACGAGCAGTACTTC.

The V gene is TRBV5-5, the J gene TRBJ1-6, with 8 bases that match TRBD1. Germline lookup yields CDR1 SGHKS and CDR2 YYEKEE (reference sequence). This CDR3 region has 18 residues. The V gene end was trimmed by 5 bases and the J gene end by 8 bases; junction bases not matched to a gene: 18. CDR3 amino acids: CASSTPIGGTGTHSPLHF. DNA of the CDR3: TGTGCCAGCAGTACCCCGATTGGAGGGACAGGAACGCATTCACCCCTCCACTTT.

The gene calls are TRBV18 and TRBJ2-1, with 10 bases matching TRBD2. Trimming cost V 1 base and J 4 bases; bases outside gene matches: 4. This CDR3 contains 16 residues. The V gene's germline CDR1 is KGHSH and CDR2 LQKENI. CDR3 sequence reads: CASSPQAGGAYNEQFF. The CDR3 DNA reads as TGTGCCAGCTCACCACAAGCGGGGGGGGCTTACAATGAGCAGTTCTTC. Complete variable domain (other parts from reference TRBV18 and TRBJ2-1): NAGVMQNPRHLVRRRGQEARLRCSPMKGHSHVYWYRQLPEEGLKFMVYLQKENIIDESGMPKERFSAEFPKEGPSILRIQQVVRGDSAAYFCASSPQAGGAYNEQFFGPGTRLTVL.

The chain combines TRBV4-1 with TRBJ1-2, with D uncertain. The CDR3 loop spans 15 amino acids. The germline V gene has CDR1 MGHRA and CDR2 YSYEKL. Trimming stripped 0 bases from V and 1 base from J, with 9 bases between. CDR3 loop: CASSQDHPVNYGYTF. The DNA for the CDR3 is TGCGCCAGCAGCCAAGATCACCCAGTTAACTATGGCTACACCTTC.

This chain links TRBV28 with TRBJ1-5; 11 nucleotides align to TRBD1. Germline CDR1 is MDHEN and CDR2 is SYDVKM. The CDR3 is 15 amino acids. Trimming took 5 bases from V and 2 from J; bases not matched to a gene: 2. The CDR3 here is CASSGGQGGNQPQHF. The CDR3 DNA sequence: TGTGCCAGCAGTGGGGGACAGGGGGGCAATCAGCCCCAGCATTTT.

This clone was detected only a few times. The J gene is TRBJ2-1, the V gene TRBV19, with TRBD1 matching over 12 bases. The V and J ends lost 3 bases and 7 bases, in that order; junction bases with no gene match: 4. CDR3 length: 15 residues. CDR1 is LNHDA and CDR2 is SQIVND in the germline V gene (reference sequence). The CDR3 spells CASSIGTGGLNEQFF. CDR3 bases: TGTGCCAGTAGTATCGGGACAGGGGGCTTAAATGAGCAGTTCTTC.

This clone was detected only once. V is TRBV28 and J is TRBJ1-4; 7 positions agree with TRBD1. The CDR3 has 16 residues. CDR1 and CDR2 from the germline V gene are MDHEN and SYDVKM. V shed 6 bases, J shed 0 bases, and the junction held 7 bases outside the gene matches. CDR3 amino acids: CASRAGQTSTNEKLFF. The CDR3 nucleotides are TGTGCCAGCAGGGCGGGACAGACATCAACTAATGAAAAACTGTTTTTT. Combining the CDR3 with reference TRBV28 and TRBJ1-4 gives the whole variable domain DVKVTQSSRYLVKRTGEKVFLECVQDMDHENMFWYRQDPGLGLRLIYFSYDVKMKEKGDIPEGYSVSREKKERFSLILESASTNQTSMYLCASRAGQTSTNEKLFFGSGTQLSVL.

The chain is built from TRBV28 and TRBJ1-1; TRBD1 aligns across 7 bases. Germline loops: CDR1 MDHEN, CDR2 SYDVKM. This CDR3 has 15 amino acids. V gave up 6 bases and J gave up 5 bases; unmatched junction bases: 12. CDR3 loop: CASSPLEGARTEAFF. CDR3 bases: TGTGCCAGCAGCCCACTGGAGGGGGCGAGGACTGAAGCTTTCTTT.

The chain uses TRBV6-5 and TRBJ1-1; D possibly corresponds to TRBD1 (6 bases). The ends were cut back, 2 bases at V and 0 bases at J, with 13 bases in the middle. This CDR3 is built from 16 residues. Germline V gives CDR1 MNHEY, CDR2 SVGAGI. In nucleotides, the CDR3 is TGTGCCAGCAGTTACGGGGGGGCGACATTGAACACTGAAGCTTTCTTT. It encodes CASSYGGATLNTEAFF.

CDR3 DNA: TGTGCCAGCAGCCTGGCGGGGGGGCCGAGCGGGGAGCTGTTTTTT. Amino acids: CASSLAGGPSGELFF. The V and J genes are TRBV7-2 and TRBJ2-2; 9 nucleotides agree with TRBD2. Germline assignment: CDR1 SGHTA and CDR2 FQGNSA. Trimming removed 5 bases from V and 7 bases from J; junction bases left unmatched: 8. The CDR3 runs 15 residues.

Written as DNA, the CDR3 is TGTGCCACTAACACCGGGGAGCTGTTTTTT. Translated, it gives CATNTGELFF. The chain links TRBV9 to TRBJ2-2, with no clear D. The V end lost 9 bases, the J end lost 2 bases, and 2 bases lay between the germline ends. The CDR3 totals 10 residues. Germline CDR1 is SGDLS and CDR2 is YYNGEE.

V is TRBV9 and J is TRBJ2-3; TRBD1 matches 11 bases. V trimming: 3 bases; J trimming: 0 bases; junction bases outside the gene matches: 15. The germline gives CDR1 SGDLS, CDR2 YYNGEE. There are 20 residues in the CDR3. The CDR3 loop reads CASSDRDRGASPFSTDTQYF. As DNA, the CDR3 is TGTGCCAGCAGCGACCGGGACAGGGGGGCCTCGCCGTTTAGCACAGATACGCAGTATTTT.

The chain joins TRBV6-6 to TRBJ1-1, with TRBD1 matching 7 bases. The CDR3 spans 13 residues. With V trimmed by 2 bases and J by 8 bases, 5 bases remained unmatched. Germline CDR1 is MNHNY and CDR2 is SVGAGI (reference sequence). CDR3: CASSYGTAMEAFF. The DNA for the CDR3 is TGTGCCAGCAGTTACGGGACAGCTATGGAAGCTTTCTTT.

The chain employs TRBV5-8 and TRBJ2-1; TRBD1 aligns across 9 bases. The germline CDR1 and CDR2 sequences are SGHTS and YDEGEE. The CDR3 covers 14 residues. After removal of 0 bases from V and 8 bases from J, the junction contained 3 bases not matched to a gene. CDR3 protein: CASSLGGQGDEQFF. CDR3 sequence (DNA): TGTGCCAGCAGCTTGGGGGGACAGGGAGATGAGCAGTTCTTC.

The rearrangement joins TRBV19 to TRBJ2-1; TRBD2 is a possible D gene (6 bases). There are 13 residues in the CDR3. Trimming left V 6 bases short and J 9 bases short, with 15 bases between. Germline V lookup: CDR1 LNHDA, CDR2 SQIVND (reference sequence). The chain's CDR3 is CASSKEGRLEQFF. The CDR3 DNA sequence: TGTGCCAGTAGCAAGGAGGGCCGGCTTGAGCAGTTCTTC. Full variable domain (outside the CDR3, taken from reference TRBV19 and TRBJ2-1): DGGITQSPKYLFRKEGQNVTLSCEQNLNHDAMYWYRQDPGQGLRLIYYSQIVNDFQKGDIAEGYSVSREKKESFPLTVTSAQKNPTAFYLCASSKEGRLEQFFGPGTRLTVL.

The chain couples TRBV7-9 to TRBJ2-1; 10 nucleotides line up with TRBD2. This CDR3 region has 17 residues. After removal of 1 base from V and 8 bases from J, the junction contained 11 bases not matched to a gene. Germline-derived CDR1 and CDR2 are SEHNR and FQNEAQ (reference sequence). The CDR3 nucleotides are TGTGCCAGCAGCTTAGGTTTAACAGCGGGGGGGTCCGATGAGCAGTTCTTC. It codes for CASSLGLTAGGSDEQFF.

This chain links TRBV6-6 with TRBJ1-5; no reliable D call. The CDR3 has 15 residues. Trimming took off 5 bases at V and 1 base at J, with 12 bases between the two ends. Germline CDR1 is MNHNY and CDR2 is SVGAGI (reference sequence). The CDR3 DNA is TGTGCCAGCAGTGGTGAGAGGGTAAGCAATCAGCCCCAGCATTTT. This sequence encodes CASSGERVSNQPQHF.

The V call is TRBV6-5, the J call TRBJ2-6; no clear D. The ends were cut back, 5 bases at V and 0 bases at J, with 5 bases in the middle. Germline V gene data show CDR1 as MNHEY and CDR2 as SVGAGI. The CDR3 has 14 amino acids. Written as DNA, the CDR3 is TGTGCCAGCAGTGACAACTCTGGGGCCAACGTCCTGACTTTC. Protein product: CASSDNSGANVLTF.

V is TRBV5-4 and J is TRBJ2-2; tentatively, D is TRBD2 (5 bases). V was trimmed by 5 bases and J by 4 bases, leaving 12 bases between them. Per germline, CDR1 SGHNT and CDR2 YYREEE (reference sequence). The CDR3 spans 14 residues. CDR3 region: CASRPDFLTGELFF. CDR3 sequence (DNA): TGTGCCAGCAGGCCGGACTTCCTCACCGGGGAGCTGTTTTTT.